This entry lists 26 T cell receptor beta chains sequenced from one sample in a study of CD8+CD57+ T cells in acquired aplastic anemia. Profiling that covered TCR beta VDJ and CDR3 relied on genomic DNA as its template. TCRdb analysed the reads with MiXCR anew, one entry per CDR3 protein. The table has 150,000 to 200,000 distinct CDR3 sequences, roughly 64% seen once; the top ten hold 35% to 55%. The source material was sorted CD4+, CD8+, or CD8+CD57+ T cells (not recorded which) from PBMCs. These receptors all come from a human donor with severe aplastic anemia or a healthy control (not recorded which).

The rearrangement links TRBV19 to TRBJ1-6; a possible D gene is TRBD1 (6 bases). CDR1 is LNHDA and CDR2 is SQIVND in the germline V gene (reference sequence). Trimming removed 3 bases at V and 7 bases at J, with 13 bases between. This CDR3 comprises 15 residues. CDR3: CASSIEQGGNSPLHF. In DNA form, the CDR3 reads TGTGCCAGTAGTATTGAACAGGGTGGCAATTCACCCCTCCACTTT.

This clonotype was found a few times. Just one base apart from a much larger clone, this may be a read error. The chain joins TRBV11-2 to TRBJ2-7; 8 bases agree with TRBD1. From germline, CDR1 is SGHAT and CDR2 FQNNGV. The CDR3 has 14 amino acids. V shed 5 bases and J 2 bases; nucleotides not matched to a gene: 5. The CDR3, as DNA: TGTGCCAGCAGCCCCGAGACAGGGGCCTACGAGCAGTACTTC. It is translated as CASSPETGAYEQYF. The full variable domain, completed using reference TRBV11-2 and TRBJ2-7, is EAGVAQSPRYKIIEKRQSVAFWCNPISGHATLYWYQQILGQGPKLLIQFQNNGVVDDSQLPKDRFSAERLKGVDSTLKIQPAKLEDSAVYLCASSPETGAYEQYFGPGTRLTVT.

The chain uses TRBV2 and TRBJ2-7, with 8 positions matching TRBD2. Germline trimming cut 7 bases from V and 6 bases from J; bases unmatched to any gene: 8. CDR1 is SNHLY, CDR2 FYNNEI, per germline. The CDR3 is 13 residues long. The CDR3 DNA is TGTGCCAGCAAGGCGCTAGCGGGCCGCGAGCAGTACTTC. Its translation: CASKALAGREQYF. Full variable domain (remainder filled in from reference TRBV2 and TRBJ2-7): EPEVTQTPSHQVTQMGQEVILRCVPISNHLYFYWYRQILGQKVEFLVSFYNNEISEKSEIFDDQFSVERPDGSNFTLKIRSTKLEDSAMYFCASKALAGREQYFGPGTRLTVT.

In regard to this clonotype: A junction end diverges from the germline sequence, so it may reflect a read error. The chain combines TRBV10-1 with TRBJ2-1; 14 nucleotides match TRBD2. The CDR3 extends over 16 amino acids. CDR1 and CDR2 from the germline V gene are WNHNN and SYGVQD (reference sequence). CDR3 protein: CAISEKAGTSGSDQFF. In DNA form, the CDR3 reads TGTGCCATCAGTGAGAAGGCCGGGACTAGCGGGAGTGATCAGTTCTTC.

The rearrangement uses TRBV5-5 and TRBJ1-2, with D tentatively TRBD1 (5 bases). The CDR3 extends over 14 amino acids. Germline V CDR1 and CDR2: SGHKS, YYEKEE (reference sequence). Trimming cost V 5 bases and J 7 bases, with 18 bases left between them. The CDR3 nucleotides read TGTGCCAGCAGTCCGGGACCCACCCCCCCTGGCTACACCTTC. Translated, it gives CASSPGPTPPGYTF.

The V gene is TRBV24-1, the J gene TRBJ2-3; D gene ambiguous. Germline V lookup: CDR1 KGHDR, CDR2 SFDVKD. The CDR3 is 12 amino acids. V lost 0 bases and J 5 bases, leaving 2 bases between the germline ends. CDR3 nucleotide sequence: TGTGCCACCAGTGATTTGGTAGATACGCAGTATTTT. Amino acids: CATSDLVDTQYF.

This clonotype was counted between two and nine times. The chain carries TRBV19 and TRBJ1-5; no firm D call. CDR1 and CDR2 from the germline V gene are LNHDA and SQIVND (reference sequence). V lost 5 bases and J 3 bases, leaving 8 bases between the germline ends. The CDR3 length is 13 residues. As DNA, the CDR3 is TGTGCCAGTAGTCTGGGGTTCAATCAGCCCCAGCATTTT. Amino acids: CASSLGFNQPQHF.

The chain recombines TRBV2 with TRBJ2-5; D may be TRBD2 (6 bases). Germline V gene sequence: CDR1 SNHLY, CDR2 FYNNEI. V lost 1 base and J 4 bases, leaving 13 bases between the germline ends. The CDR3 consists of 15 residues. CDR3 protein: CASSEVGGTGETQYF. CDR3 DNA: TGTGCCAGCAGTGAAGTGGGGGGAACGGGAGAGACCCAGTACTTC.

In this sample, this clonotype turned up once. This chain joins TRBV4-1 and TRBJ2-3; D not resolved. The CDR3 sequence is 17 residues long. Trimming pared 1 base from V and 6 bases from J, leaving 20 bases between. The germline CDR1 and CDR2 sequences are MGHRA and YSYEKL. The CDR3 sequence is CASSQGSLTGTTDTQYF. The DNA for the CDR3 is TGCGCCAGCAGCCAAGGGTCACTAACTGGTACAACTGATACGCAGTATTTT.

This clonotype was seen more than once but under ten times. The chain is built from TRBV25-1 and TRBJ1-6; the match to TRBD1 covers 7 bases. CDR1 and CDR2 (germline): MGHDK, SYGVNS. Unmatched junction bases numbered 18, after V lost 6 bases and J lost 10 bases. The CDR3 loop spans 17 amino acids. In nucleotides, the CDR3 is TGTGCCAGCAGGGACCCGGGACAGACACTTCCAGGATCACCCCTCCACTTT. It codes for CASRDPGQTLPGSPLHF. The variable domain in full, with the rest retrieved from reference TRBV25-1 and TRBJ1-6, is EADIYQTPRYLVIGTGKKITLECSQTMGHDKMYWYQQDPGMELHLIHYSYGVNSTEKGDLSSESTVSRIRTEHFPLTLESARPSHTSQYLCASRDPGQTLPGSPLHFGNGTRLTVT.

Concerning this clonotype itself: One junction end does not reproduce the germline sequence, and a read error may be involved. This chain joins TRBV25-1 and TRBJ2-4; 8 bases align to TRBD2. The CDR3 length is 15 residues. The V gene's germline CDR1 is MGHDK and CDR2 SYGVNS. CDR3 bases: TGTGCCCGCAGTGGTAAGATGAGCGGGAGAAACATTCAGTACTTC. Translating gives CARSGKMSGRNIQYF.

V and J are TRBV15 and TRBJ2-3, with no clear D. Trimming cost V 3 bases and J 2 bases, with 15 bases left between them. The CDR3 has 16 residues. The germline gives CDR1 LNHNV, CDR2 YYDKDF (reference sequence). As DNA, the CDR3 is TGTGCCACCAGCAGGCGGACGCTTGGTTTCACAGATACGCAGTATTTT. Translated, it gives CATSRRTLGFTDTQYF.

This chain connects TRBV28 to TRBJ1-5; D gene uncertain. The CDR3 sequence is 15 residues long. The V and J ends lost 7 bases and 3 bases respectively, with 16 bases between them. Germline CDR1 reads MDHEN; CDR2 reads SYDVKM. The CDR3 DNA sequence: TGTGCCAGCATGGGTGAGCTAGACCCCAATCAGCCCCAGCATTTT. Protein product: CASMGELDPNQPQHF.

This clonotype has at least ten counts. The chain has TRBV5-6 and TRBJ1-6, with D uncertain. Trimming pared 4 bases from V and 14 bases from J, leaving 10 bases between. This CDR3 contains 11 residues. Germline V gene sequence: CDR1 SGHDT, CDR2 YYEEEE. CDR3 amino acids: CASSAGRALHF. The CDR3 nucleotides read TGTGCCAGCAGCGCGGGAAGAGCCCTCCACTTT.

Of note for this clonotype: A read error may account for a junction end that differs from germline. DNA of the CDR3: TGCGCCAGCAGCTCCCCCGCCAGCGGAGGGGGTAATGAGCAGTTCTTC. Its protein is CASSSPASGGGNEQFF. The J gene is TRBJ2-1, the V gene TRBV9; D might be TRBD1 or TRBD2, each matching 6 bases. This CDR3 is 16 amino acids long. Germline CDR1 is SGDLS and CDR2 is YYNGEE.

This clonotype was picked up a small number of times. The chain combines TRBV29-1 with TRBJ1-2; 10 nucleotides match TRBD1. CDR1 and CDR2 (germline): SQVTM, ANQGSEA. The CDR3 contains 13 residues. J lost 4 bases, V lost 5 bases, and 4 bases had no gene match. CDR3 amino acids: CSVHWTGGYGYTF. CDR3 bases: TGCAGCGTTCATTGGACAGGGGGCTATGGCTACACCTTC.

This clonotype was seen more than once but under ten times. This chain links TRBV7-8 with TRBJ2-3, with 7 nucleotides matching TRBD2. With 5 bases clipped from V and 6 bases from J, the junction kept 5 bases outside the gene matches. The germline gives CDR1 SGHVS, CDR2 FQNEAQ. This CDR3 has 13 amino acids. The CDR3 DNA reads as TGTGCCAGCAGCCGGACTAGTTGGGATACGCAGTATTTT. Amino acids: CASSRTSWDTQYF.

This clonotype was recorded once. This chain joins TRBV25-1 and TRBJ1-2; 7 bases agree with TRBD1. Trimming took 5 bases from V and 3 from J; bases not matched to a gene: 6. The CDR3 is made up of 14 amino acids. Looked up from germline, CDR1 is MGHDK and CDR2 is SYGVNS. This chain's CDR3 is CASSHRGRDYGYTF. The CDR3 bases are TGTGCCAGCAGTCACAGGGGTCGGGACTATGGCTACACCTTC.

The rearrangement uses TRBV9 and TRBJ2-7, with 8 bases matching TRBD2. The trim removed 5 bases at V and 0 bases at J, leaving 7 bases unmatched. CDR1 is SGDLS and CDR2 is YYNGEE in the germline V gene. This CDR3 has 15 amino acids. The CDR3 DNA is TGTGCCAGCAGTGGCCCCCGGGGGGGCTCCTACGAGCAGTACTTC. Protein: CASSGPRGGSYEQYF.

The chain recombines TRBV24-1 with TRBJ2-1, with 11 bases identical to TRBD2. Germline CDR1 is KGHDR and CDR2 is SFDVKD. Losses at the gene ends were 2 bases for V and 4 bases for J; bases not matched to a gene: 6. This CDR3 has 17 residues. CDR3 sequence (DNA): TGTGCCACCAGTGATTACTCTAGCGGGAGGTTATACAATGAGCAGTTCTTC. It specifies CATSDYSSGRLYNEQFF.

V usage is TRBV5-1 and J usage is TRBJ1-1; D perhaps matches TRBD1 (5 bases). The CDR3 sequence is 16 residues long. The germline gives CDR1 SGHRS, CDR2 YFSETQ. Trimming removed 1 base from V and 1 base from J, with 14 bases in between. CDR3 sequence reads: CASSLKQGVQNTEAFF. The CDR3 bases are TGCGCCAGCAGCTTGAAGCAGGGAGTACAGAACACTGAAGCTTTCTTT.

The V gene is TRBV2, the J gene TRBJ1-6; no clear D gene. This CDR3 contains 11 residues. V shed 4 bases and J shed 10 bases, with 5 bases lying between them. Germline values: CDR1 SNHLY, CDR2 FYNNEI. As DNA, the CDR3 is TGTGCCAGCAGTGGTCAATCACCCCTCCACTTT. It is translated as CASSGQSPLHF.

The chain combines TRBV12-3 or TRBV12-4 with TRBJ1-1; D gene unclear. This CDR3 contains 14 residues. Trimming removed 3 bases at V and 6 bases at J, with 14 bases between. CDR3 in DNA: TGTGCCAGCAGTTTGGTCGCGGGCAGTCCTGAAGCTTTCTTT. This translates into CASSLVAGSPEAFF.

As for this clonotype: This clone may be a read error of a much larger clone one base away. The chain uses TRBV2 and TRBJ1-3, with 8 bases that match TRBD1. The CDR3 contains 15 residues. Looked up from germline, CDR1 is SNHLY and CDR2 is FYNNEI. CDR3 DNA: TGTGCCAGCAAGGGACAGGCTATCTCTGGAAACACCATATGTTTT. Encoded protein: CASKGQAISGNTICF.

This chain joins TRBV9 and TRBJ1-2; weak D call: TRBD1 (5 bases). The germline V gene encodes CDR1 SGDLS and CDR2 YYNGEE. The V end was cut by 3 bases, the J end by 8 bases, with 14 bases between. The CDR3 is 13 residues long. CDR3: CASSEAGSEGYTF. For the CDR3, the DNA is TGTGCCAGCAGCGAGGCAGGGTCTGAGGGCTACACCTTC.

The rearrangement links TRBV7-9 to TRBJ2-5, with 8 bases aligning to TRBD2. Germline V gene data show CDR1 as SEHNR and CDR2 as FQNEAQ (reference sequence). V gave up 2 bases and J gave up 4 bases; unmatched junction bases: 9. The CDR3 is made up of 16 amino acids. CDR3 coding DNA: TGTGCCAGCAGCTTACGGGCGGGGGGAACGGGAGAGACCCAGTACTTC. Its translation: CASSLRAGGTGETQYF.